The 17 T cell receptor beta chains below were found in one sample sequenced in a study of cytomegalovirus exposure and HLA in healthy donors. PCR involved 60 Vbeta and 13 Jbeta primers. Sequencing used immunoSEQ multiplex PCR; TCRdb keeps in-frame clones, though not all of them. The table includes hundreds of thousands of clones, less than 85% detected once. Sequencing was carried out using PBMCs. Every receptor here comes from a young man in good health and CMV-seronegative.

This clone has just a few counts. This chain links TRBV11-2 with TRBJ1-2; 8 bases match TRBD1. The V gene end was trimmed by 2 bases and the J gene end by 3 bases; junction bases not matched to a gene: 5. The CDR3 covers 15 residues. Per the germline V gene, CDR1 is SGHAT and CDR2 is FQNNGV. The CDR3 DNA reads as TGTGCCAGCAGCTTACGGACAGGGTCCCACTATGGCTACACCTTC. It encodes CASSLRTGSHYGYTF.

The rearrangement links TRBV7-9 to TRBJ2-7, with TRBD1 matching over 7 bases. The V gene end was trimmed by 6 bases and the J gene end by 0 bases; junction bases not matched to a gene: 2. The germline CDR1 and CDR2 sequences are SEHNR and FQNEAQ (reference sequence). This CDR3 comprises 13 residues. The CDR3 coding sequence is TGTGCCAGCAGACGGGACAGCTCCTACGAGCAGTACTTC. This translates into CASRRDSSYEQYF. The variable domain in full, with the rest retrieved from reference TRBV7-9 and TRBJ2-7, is DTGVSQNPRHKITKRGQNVTFRCDPISEHNRLYWYRQTLGQGPEFLTYFQNEAQLEKSRLLSDRFSAERPKGSFSTLEIQRTEQGDSAMYLCASRRDSSYEQYFGPGTRLTVT.

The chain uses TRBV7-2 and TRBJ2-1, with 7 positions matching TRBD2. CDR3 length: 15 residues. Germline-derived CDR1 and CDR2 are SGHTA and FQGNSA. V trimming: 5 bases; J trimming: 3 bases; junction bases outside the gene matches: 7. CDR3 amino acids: CASSIGGSGYNEQFF. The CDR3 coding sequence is TGTGCCAGCAGCATAGGCGGGAGTGGCTACAATGAGCAGTTCTTC.

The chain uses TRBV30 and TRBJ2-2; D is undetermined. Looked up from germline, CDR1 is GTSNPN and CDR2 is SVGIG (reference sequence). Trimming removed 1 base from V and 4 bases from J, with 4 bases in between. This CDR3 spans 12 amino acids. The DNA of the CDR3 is TGTGCCTGGAGTGCCTCCACCGGGGAGCTGTTTTTT. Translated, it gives CAWSASTGELFF.

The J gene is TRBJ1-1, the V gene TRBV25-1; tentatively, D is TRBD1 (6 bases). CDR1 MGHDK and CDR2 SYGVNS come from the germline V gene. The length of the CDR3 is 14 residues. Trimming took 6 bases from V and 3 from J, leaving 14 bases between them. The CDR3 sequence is CASRSRGSDTEAFF. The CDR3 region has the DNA TGTGCCAGCAGAAGCAGGGGAAGCGACACTGAAGCTTTCTTT.

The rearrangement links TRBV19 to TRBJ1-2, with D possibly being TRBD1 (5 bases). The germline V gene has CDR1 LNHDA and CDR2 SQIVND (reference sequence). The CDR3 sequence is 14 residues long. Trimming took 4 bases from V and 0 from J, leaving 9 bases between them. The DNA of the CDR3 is TGTGCCAGTAGTAGGGGCGCCCCTAACTATGGCTACACCTTC. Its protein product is CASSRGAPNYGYTF.

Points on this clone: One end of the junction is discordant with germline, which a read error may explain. CDR3 nucleotides: TGTACCAGCAGCCCCGTGCAGGGGGGAAGGGCCATTCAGTACTTC. It translates to CTSSPVQGGRAIQYF. V gene TRBV5-4 combines with J gene TRBJ2-4; maybe TRBD1 (7 bases). From germline, CDR1 is SGHNT and CDR2 YYREEE (reference sequence). The CDR3 totals 15 residues.

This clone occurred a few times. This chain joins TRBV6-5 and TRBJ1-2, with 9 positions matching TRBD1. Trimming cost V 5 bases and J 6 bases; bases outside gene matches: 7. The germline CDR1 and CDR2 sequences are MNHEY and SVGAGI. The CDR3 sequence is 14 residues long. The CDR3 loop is CASSMGQGGNGYTF. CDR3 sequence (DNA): TGTGCCAGCAGTATGGGACAGGGTGGTAATGGCTACACCTTC.

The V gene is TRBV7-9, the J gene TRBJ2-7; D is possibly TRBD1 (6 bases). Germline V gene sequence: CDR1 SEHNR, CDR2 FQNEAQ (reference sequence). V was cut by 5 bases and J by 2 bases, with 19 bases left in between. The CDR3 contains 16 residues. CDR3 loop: CASSPAVGQGTYEQYF. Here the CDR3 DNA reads TGTGCCAGCAGCCCGGCGGTGGGTCAGGGGACCTACGAGCAGTACTTC.

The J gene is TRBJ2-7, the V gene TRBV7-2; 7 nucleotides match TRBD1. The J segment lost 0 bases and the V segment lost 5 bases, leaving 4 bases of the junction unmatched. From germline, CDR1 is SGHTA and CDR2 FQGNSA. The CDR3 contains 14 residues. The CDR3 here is CASSHDRASYEQYF. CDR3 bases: TGTGCCAGCAGCCATGACAGGGCCTCCTACGAGCAGTACTTC.

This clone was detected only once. The CDR3 is CASSREGLGANVLTF. CDR3 DNA: TGCGCCAGCAGTCGGGAGGGGTTGGGGGCCAACGTCCTGACTTTC. The chain employs TRBV5-1 and TRBJ2-6; 8 nucleotides line up with TRBD2. Trimming at V came to 5 bases and at J to 4 bases, leaving 5 bases not matched to a gene. Germline lookup yields CDR1 SGHRS and CDR2 YFSETQ. The CDR3 covers 15 residues.

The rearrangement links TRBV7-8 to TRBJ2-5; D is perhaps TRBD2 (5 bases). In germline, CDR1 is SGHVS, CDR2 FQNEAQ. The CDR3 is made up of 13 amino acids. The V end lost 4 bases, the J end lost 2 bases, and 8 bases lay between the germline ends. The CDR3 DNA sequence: TGTGCCAGCAGCTCGGAGGAGCAAGAGACCCAGTACTTC. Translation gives CASSSEEQETQYF.

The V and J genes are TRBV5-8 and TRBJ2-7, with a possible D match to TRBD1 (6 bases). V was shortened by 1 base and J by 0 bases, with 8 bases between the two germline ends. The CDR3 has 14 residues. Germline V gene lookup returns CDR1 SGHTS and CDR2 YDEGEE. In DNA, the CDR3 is TGTGCCAGCAGCTTGTGGACAGTCTCCTACGAGCAGTACTTC. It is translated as CASSLWTVSYEQYF.

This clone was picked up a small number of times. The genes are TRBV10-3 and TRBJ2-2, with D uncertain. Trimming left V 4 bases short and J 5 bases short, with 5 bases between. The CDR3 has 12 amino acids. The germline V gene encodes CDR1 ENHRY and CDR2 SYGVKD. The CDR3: CAISVLTGELFF. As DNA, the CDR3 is TGTGCCATCAGTGTCCTAACCGGGGAGCTGTTTTTT.

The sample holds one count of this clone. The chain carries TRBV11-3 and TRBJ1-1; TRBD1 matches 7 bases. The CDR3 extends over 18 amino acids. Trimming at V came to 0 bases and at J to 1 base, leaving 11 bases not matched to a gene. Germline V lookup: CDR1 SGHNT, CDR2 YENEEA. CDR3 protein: CASSLDFFGRGPNTEAFF. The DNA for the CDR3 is TGTGCCAGCAGCTTAGATTTTTTCGGTAGGGGGCCGAACACTGAAGCTTTCTTT.

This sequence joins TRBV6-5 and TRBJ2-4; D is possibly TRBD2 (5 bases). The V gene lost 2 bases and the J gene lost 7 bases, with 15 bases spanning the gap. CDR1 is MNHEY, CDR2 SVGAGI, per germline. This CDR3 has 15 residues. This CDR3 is CASSYVGGPGNIQYF. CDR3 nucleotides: TGTGCCAGCAGTTACGTCGGAGGCCCGGGGAACATTCAGTACTTC.

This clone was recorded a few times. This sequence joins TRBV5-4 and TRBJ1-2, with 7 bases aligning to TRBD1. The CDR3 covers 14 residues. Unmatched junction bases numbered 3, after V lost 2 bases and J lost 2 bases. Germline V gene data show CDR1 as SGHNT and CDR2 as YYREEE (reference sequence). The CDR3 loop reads CASSLVTGNYGYTF. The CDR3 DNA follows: TGTGCCAGCAGCTTAGTGACAGGGAACTATGGCTACACCTTC.